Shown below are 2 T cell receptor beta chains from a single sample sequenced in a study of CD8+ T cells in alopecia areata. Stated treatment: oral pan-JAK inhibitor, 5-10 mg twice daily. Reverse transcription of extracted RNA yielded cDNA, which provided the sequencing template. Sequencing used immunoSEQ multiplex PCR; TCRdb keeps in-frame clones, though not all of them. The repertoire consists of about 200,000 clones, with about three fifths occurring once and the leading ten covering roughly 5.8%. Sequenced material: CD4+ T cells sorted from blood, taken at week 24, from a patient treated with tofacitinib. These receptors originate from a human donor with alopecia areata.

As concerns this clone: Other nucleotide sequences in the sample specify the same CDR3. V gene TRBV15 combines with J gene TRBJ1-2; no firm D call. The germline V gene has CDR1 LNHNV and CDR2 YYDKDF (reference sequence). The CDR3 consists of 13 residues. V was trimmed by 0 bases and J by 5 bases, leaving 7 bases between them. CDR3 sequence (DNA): TGTGCCACCAGCAGAGACAGCGTATATGGCTACACCTTC. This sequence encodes CATSRDSVYGYTF.

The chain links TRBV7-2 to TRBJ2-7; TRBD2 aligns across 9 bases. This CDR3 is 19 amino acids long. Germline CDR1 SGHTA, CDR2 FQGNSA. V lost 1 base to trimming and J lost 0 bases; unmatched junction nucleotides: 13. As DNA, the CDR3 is TGTGCCAGCAGCTTAGGACCCCCCTCTAGCGGGGACCGCTCCTACGAGCAGTACTTC. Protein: CASSLGPPSSGDRSYEQYF.